The sequence of this T cell receptor beta chain was determined in a study of T cell repertoires in cytomegalovirus infection. Whole-study context: Both a matching HLA type and CMV infection were indicated by public TCR beta signatures.

The study's findings and limits: CMV carriers with the relevant HLA were identified by cumulative public TCR beta family frequency. Clonotype analysis showed dominance of the ex vivo response by HLA-C-restricted CMV-specific TCR beta clonotypes.

Each CDR3 protein is one row after TCRdb ran MiXCR on the reads. The sample includes approximately 500,000 distinct CDR3 sequences, 16% of them seen just once. Per the germline V gene, CDR1 is SNHLY and CDR2 is FYNNEI. This CDR3 is built from 17 residues. V dropped 1 base and J dropped 0 bases, with 15 bases sitting between them. This clonotype was picked up many times. Its target is not known. The clonotype was recovered from a human donor in good health (CMV status not recorded). Some clones in this sample may be carry-over from other donors' samples. This sequence joins TRBV2 and TRBJ1-2; TRBD1 might be the D (5 bases). Sequenced sample: CD8+ T cells from PBMCs. CDR3 DNA sequence: TGTGCCAGCAGTGAAGGAGACAGATCTCAAACTAACTATGGCTACACCTTC. Protein product: CASSEGDRSQTNYGYTF.